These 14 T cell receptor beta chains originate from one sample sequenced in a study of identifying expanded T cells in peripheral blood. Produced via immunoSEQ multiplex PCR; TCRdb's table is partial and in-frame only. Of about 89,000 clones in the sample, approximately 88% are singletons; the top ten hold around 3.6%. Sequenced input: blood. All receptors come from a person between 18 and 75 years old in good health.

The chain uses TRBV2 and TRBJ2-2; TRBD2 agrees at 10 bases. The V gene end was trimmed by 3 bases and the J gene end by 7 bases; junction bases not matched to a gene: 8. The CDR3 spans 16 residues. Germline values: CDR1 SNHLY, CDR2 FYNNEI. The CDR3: CASSDRSGGLHGELFF. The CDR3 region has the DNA TGTGCCAGCAGTGATCGTAGCGGGGGGCTTCACGGGGAGCTGTTTTTT.

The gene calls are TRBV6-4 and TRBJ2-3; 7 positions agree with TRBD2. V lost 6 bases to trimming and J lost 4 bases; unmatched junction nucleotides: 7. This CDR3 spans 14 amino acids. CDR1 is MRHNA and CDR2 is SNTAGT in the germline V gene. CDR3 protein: CASSRSGGADTQYF. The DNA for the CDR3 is TGTGCCAGCAGCCGATCGGGGGGAGCAGATACGCAGTATTTT.

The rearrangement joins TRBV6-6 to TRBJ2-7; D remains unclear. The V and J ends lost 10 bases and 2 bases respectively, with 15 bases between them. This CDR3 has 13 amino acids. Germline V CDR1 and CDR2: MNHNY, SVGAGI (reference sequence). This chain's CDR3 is CATSATETYEQYF. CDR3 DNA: TGTGCCACCTCAGCGACGGAAACCTACGAGCAGTACTTC.

The CDR3 sequence is CASSLFGGLSAGNEQFF. As DNA, the CDR3 is TGTGCCAGCAGTTTATTCGGGGGGCTCTCAGCTGGGAATGAGCAGTTCTTC. The chain links TRBV27 to TRBJ2-1; a weak D match, TRBD2 (7 bases). Trimming removed 1 base from V and 7 bases from J, with 20 bases in between. Germline CDR1 is MNHEY and CDR2 is SMNVEV (reference sequence). CDR3 length: 17 residues.

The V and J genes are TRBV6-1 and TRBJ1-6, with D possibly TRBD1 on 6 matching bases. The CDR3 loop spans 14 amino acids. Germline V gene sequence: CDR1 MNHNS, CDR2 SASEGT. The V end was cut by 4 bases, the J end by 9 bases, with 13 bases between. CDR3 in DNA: TGTGCCAGCAGTGGCGGGGAGGGGGGTTCACCCCTCCACTTT. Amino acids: CASSGGEGGSPLHF.

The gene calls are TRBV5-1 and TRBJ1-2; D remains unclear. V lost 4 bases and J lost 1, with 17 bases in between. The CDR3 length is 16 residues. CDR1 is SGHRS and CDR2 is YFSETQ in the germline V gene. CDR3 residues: CASSPGFLDVNYGYTF. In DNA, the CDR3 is TGCGCCAGCAGCCCTGGATTTCTGGACGTTAACTATGGCTACACCTTC.

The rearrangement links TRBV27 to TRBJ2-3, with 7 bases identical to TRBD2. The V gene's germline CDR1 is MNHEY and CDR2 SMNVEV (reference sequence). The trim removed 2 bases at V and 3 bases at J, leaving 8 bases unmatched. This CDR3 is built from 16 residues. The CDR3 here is CASSLSNRRGTDTQYF. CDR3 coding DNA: TGTGCCAGCAGTTTAAGTAACCGGCGGGGGACAGATACGCAGTATTTT.

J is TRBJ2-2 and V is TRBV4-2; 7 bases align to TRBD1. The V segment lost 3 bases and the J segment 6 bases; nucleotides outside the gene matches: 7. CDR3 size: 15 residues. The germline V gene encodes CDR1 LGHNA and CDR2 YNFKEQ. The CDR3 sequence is CASSQGRQGPGELFF. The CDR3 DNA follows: TGTGCCAGCAGCCAGGGTAGACAGGGACCCGGGGAGCTGTTTTTT.

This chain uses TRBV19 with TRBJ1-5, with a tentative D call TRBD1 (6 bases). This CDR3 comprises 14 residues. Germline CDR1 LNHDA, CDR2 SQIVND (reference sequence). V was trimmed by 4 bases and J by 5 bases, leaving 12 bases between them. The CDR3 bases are TGTGCCAGTAGTAGAATGGGACATCATCAGCCCCAGCATTTT. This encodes CASSRMGHHQPQHF.

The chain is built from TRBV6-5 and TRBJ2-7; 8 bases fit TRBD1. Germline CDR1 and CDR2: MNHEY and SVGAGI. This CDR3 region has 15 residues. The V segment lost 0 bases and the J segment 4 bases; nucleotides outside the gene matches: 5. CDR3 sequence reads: CASSYSTRGLYEQYF. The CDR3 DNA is TGTGCCAGCAGTTACTCTACCAGGGGGCTGTACGAGCAGTACTTC.

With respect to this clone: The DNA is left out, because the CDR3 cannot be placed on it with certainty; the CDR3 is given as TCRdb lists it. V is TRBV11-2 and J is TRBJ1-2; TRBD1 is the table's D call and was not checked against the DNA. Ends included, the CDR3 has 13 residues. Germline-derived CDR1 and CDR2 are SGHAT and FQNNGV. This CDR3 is CASSLENWGQGTF.

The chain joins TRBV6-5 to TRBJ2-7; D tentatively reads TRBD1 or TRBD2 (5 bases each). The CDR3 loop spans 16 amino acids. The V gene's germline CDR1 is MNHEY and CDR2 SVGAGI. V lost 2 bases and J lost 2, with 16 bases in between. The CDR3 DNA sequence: TGTGCCAGCAGTTACGGGGCCGGTGCGGGTCCCTACGAGCAGTACTTC. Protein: CASSYGAGAGPYEQYF.

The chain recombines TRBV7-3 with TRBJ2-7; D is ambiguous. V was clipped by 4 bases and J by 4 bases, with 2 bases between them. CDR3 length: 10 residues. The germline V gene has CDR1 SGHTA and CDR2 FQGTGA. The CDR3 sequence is CASSSYEQYF. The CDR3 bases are TGTGCCAGCAGCTCGTACGAGCAGTACTTC.

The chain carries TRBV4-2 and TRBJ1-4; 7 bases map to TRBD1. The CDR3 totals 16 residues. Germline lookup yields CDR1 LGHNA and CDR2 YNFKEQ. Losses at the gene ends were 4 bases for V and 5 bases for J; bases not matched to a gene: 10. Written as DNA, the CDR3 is TGTGCCAGCAGCCCCGGACTTAGGGGGCACAATGAAAAACTGTTTTTT. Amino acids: CASSPGLRGHNEKLFF.